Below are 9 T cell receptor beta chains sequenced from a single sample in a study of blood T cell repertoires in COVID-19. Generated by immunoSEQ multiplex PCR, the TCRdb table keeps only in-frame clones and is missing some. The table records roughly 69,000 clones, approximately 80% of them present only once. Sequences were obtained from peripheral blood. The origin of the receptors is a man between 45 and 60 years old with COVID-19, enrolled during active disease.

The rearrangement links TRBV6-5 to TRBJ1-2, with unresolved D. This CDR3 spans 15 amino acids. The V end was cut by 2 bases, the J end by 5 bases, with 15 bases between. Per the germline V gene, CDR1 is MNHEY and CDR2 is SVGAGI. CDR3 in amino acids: CASSYRQGSLYGYTF. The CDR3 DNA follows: TGTGCCAGCAGTTACCGACAAGGATCCCTATATGGCTACACCTTC.

CDR3 sequence reads: CATSQKPTGGVGYTF. CDR3 coding DNA: TGTGCCACCAGCCAGAAACCGACAGGGGGCGTTGGCTACACCTTC. This sequence joins TRBV24-1 and TRBJ1-2, with 10 nucleotides matching TRBD1. CDR1 and CDR2 (germline): KGHDR, SFDVKD. The trim removed 7 bases at V and 7 bases at J, leaving 11 bases unmatched. The CDR3 contains 15 residues.

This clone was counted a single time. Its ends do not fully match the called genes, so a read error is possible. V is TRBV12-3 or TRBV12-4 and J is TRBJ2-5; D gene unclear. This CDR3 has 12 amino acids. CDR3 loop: CASSHYKEAQYF. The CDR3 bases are TGTGCCAGCAGTCACTACAAAGAGGCCCAGTACTTC.

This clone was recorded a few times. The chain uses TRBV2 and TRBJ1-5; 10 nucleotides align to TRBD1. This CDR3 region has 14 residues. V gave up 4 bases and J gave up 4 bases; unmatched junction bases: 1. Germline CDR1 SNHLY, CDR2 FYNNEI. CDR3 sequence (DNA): TGTGCCAGCAGTGGGACAGGGGGTAATCAGCCCCAGCATTTT. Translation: CASSGTGGNQPQHF. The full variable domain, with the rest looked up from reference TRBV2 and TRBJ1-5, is EPEVTQTPSHQVTQMGQEVILRCVPISNHLYFYWYRQILGQKVEFLVSFYNNEISEKSEIFDDQFSVERPDGSNFTLKIRSTKLEDSAMYFCASSGTGGNQPQHFGDGTRLSIL.

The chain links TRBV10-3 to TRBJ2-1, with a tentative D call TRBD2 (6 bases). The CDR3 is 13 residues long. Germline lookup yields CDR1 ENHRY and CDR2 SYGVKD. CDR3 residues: CSASGEIYNEQFF. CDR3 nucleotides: TGTTCGGCGTCGGGGGAGATCTACAATGAGCAGTTCTTC.

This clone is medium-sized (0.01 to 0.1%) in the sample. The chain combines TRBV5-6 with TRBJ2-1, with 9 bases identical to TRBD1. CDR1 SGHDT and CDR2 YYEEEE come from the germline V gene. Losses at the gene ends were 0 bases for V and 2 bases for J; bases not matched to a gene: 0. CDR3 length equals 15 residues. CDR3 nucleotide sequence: TGTGCCAGCAGCTTGGGGGACAGGGCCTACAATGAGCAGTTCTTC. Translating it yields CASSLGDRAYNEQFF.

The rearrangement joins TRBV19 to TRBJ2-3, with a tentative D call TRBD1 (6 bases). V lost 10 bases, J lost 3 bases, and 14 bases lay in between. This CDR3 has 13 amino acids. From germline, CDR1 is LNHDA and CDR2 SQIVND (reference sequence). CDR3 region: CATIKQGTDTQYF. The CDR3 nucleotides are TGTGCCACCATTAAGCAGGGGACAGATACGCAGTATTTT.

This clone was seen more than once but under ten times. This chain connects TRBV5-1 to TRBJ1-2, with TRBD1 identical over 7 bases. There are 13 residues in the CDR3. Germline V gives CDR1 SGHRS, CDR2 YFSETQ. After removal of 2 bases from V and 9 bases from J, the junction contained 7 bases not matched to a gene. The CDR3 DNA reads TGCGCCAGCAGCTTAGTCGGACAGGAGAGCTACACCTTC. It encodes CASSLVGQESYTF.

The CDR3 reads CASSPRTGSDYGYTF. In DNA form, the CDR3 reads TGTGCCAGCAGCCCCCGGACAGGGAGTGACTATGGCTACACCTTC. This chain links TRBV7-6 with TRBJ1-2, with 8 bases matching TRBD1. V shed 5 bases, J shed 3 bases, and the junction held 8 bases outside the gene matches. Germline assignment: CDR1 SGHVS and CDR2 FNYEAQ. This CDR3 is 15 amino acids long.